This entry lists 12 T cell receptor beta chains sequenced from one sample in a study of T cells in narcolepsy. Clones were read by immunoSEQ multiplex PCR, and TCRdb kept only the in-frame ones, dropping some. The sample lists tens of thousands of clones, approximately 85% occurring once. Input material: CD45RA- memory CD4+ T cells from PBMCs. The receptors here all came from a human donor with narcolepsy.

V and J are TRBV19 and TRBJ2-1; 7 bases line up with TRBD2. CDR3 length equals 14 residues. Germline CDR1 and CDR2: LNHDA and SQIVND (reference sequence). Trimming removed 1 base from V and 10 bases from J; junction bases left unmatched: 7. In DNA form, the CDR3 reads TGTGCCAGTAGTATAGGGGACTATCCGGGGGAGCAGTTCTTC. Residues: CASSIGDYPGEQFF.

The chain has TRBV27 and TRBJ1-5; no reliable D call. The CDR3 consists of 15 residues. Trimming stripped 11 bases from V and 0 bases from J, with 17 bases between. Germline V CDR1 and CDR2: MNHEY, SMNVEV (reference sequence). The CDR3 DNA reads as TGTGCCTCCATGCGGGTCCGGAGTAGCAATCAGCCCCAGCATTTT. Protein sequence: CASMRVRSSNQPQHF.

The chain is built from TRBV10-3 and TRBJ2-2; the match to TRBD2 covers 10 bases. Germline CDR1 is ENHRY and CDR2 is SYGVKD. J gave up 4 bases and V 3 bases, and 5 bases lay outside the gene matches. The CDR3 is 16 amino acids. CDR3 DNA sequence: TGTGCCATCAGTGAAACTAGCGGGGAGAGCACCGGGGAGCTGTTTTTT. The encoded protein is CAISETSGESTGELFF.

V is TRBV6-1 and J is TRBJ1-4; D is unresolved. Trimming took off 0 bases at V and 8 bases at J, with 7 bases between the two ends. Per germline, CDR1 MNHNS and CDR2 SASEGT. The CDR3 is 13 residues long. The DNA for the CDR3 is TGTGCCAGCAGTGAAGCGCTAAAGGAAAAACTGTTTTTT. Translation: CASSEALKEKLFF.

To note about this clone: One end of the junction varies from germline; a read error may be responsible. V usage is TRBV11-2 and J usage is TRBJ2-7; a weak D match, TRBD1 (5 bases). This CDR3 spans 15 amino acids. Germline loops: CDR1 SGHAT, CDR2 FQNNGV. In DNA form, the CDR3 reads TGTGCCAGCAGCTCCTCCCAGGGTACCTCCCACGAGCAGTACTTC. Protein: CASSSSQGTSHEQYF. Full variable domain (outside the CDR3, taken from reference TRBV11-2 and TRBJ2-7): EAGVAQSPRYKIIEKRQSVAFWCNPISGHATLYWYQQILGQGPKLLIQFQNNGVVDDSQLPKDRFSAERLKGVDSTLKIQPAKLEDSAVYLCASSSSQGTSHEQYFGPGTRLTVT.

The chain combines TRBV19 with TRBJ2-3; 8 bases line up with TRBD2. This CDR3 is 15 amino acids long. Germline trimming cut 1 base from V and 6 bases from J; bases unmatched to any gene: 6. The V gene's germline CDR1 is LNHDA and CDR2 SQIVND (reference sequence). In nucleotides, the CDR3 is TGTGCCAGTAGTATAGGGGGGCGGGAGGTCGATACGCAGTATTTT. It yields the protein CASSIGGREVDTQYF.

The genes are TRBV9 and TRBJ1-2, with no clear D. V shed 3 bases and J shed 2 bases, with 11 bases lying between them. The V gene's germline CDR1 is SGDLS and CDR2 YYNGEE. This CDR3 has 14 amino acids. The CDR3 region has the DNA TGTGCCAGCAGCGCCCCACCACCAAACTATGGCTACACCTTC. The encoded protein is CASSAPPPNYGYTF.

Only one count was recorded for this clone. The genes are TRBV5-6 and TRBJ1-4; D unresolved. V lost 0 bases to trimming and J lost 8 bases, with 17 bases between them. The CDR3 totals 16 residues. Germline V gene lookup returns CDR1 SGHDT and CDR2 YYEEEE. The chain's CDR3 is CASSLGAGPWKEKLFF. The CDR3 DNA follows: TGTGCCAGCAGCTTGGGGGCAGGCCCCTGGAAAGAAAAACTGTTTTTT.

A single count supports this clone. V and J are TRBV19 and TRBJ2-7; the match to TRBD2 covers 13 bases. The V segment lost 6 bases and the J segment 5 bases; nucleotides outside the gene matches: 16. The CDR3 covers 18 residues. Per the germline V gene, CDR1 is LNHDA and CDR2 is SQIVND (reference sequence). The chain's CDR3 is CASRAPSRTSGRGDEQYF. CDR3 nucleotides: TGTGCCAGTAGAGCCCCCTCAAGGACTAGCGGGAGAGGTGACGAGCAGTACTTC.

The genes are TRBV7-2 and TRBJ2-3; D remains unclear. The CDR3 loop spans 14 amino acids. Germline CDR1 and CDR2: SGHTA and FQGNSA. The germline V and J ends were trimmed by 5 bases and 2 bases, with 11 bases remaining between them. CDR3 residues: CASSPSSYTDTQYF. Here the CDR3 DNA reads TGTGCCAGCAGCCCCTCATCTTACACAGATACGCAGTATTTT.

V gene TRBV9 combines with J gene TRBJ2-1; the D gene could be TRBD1 or TRBD2 (6 bases each). Germline V lookup: CDR1 SGDLS, CDR2 YYNGEE. Trimming left V 0 bases short and J 2 bases short, with 18 bases between. This CDR3 region has 18 residues. Here the CDR3 DNA reads TGTGCCAGCAGCGTAGTAGGGTTAGGGGGACTTACCTACAATGAGCAGTTCTTC. Amino acids: CASSVVGLGGLTYNEQFF.

The chain is built from TRBV5-4 and TRBJ2-5; D uncertain. Germline V lookup: CDR1 SGHNT, CDR2 YYREEE (reference sequence). Trimming took off 4 bases at V and 5 bases at J, with 9 bases between the two ends. This CDR3 comprises 12 residues. CDR3 nucleotides: TGTGCCAGCAGCCCGGGTGGGGAGACCCAGTACTTC. Encoded protein: CASSPGGETQYF.